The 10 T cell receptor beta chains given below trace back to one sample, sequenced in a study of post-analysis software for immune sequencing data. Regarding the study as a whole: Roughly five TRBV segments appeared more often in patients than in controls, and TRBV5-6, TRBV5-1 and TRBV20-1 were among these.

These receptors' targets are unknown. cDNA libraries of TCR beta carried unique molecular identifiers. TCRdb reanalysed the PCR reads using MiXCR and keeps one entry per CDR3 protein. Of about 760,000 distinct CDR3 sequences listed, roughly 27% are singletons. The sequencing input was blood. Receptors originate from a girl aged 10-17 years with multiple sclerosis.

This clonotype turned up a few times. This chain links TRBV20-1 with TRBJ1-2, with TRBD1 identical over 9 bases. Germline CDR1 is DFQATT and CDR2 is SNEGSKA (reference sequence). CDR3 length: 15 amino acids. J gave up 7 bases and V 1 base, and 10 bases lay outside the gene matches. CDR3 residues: CSARAAQGQGGGYTF. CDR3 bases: TGCAGTGCTAGAGCTGCGCAGGGACAGGGAGGTGGCTACACCTTC.

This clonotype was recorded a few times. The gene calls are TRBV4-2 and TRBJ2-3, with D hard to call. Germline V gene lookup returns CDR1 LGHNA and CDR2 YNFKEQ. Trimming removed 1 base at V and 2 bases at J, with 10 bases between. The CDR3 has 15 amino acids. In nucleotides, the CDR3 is TGTGCCAGCAGCCAAGTCAGCAGCGCCACAGATACGCAGTATTTT. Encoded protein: CASSQVSSATDTQYF.

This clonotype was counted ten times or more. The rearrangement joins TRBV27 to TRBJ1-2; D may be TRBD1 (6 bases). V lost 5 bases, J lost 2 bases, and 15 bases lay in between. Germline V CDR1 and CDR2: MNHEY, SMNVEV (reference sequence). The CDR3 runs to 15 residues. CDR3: CASSQTGTPNYGYTF. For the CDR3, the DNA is TGTGCCAGCAGTCAAACGGGGACACCGAACTATGGCTACACCTTC.

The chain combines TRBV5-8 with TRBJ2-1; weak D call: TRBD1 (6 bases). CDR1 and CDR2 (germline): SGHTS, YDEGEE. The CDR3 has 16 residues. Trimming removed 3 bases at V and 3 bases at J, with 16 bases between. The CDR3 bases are TGTGCCAGCAGCTCAGCAGGGGCCCACTTCTACAATGAGCAGTTCTTC. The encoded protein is CASSSAGAHFYNEQFF.

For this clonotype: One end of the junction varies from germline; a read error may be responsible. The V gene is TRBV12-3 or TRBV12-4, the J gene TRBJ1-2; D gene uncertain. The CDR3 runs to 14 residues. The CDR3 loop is CAGSPLPRAHGYTF. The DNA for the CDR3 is TGTGCCGGCAGCCCCCTCCCTCGGGCTCATGGCTACACCTTC.

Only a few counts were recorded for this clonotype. CDR3 DNA sequence: TGTGCCAGCAGCTCTACGTGGTTCGGGGGCAATCAGCCCCAGCATTTT. This gives the protein CASSSTWFGGNQPQHF. The genes are TRBV7-8 and TRBJ1-5; no firm D call. Germline V lookup: CDR1 SGHVS, CDR2 FQNEAQ. This CDR3 has 16 residues. With 4 bases removed from V and 2 bases from J, the gap between germline ends came to 15 bases.

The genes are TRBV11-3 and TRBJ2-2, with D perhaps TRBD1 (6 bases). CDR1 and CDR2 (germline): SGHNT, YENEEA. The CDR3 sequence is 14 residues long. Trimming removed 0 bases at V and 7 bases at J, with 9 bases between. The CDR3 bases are TGTGCCAGCAGCTTAGAGCAGGGGCGCGGGGAGCTGTTTTTT. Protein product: CASSLEQGRGELFF.

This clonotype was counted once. CDR3 sequence reads: CASMRGQETQYF. CDR3 bases: TGTGCCAGCATGAGGGGCCAAGAGACCCAGTACTTC. The J gene is TRBJ2-5, the V gene TRBV2; either TRBD1 or TRBD2 may fit D (5 bases each). Germline-derived CDR1 and CDR2 are SNHLY and FYNNEI. V lost 7 bases and J lost 1, with 7 bases in between. The CDR3 extends over 12 amino acids.

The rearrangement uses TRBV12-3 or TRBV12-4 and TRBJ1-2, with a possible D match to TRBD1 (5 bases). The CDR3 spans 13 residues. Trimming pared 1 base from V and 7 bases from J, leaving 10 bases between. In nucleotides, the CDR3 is TGTGCCAGCAGTTTAGGAGGGGATGGTGGCTACACCTTC. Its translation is CASSLGGDGGYTF.

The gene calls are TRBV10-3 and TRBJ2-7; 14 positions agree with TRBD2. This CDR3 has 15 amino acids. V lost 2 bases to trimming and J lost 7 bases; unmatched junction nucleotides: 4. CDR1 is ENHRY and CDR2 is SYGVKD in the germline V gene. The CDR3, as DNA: TGTGCCATCAGTGAGCGGGGGACTAGCGGGAGAGAGCAGTACTTC. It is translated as CAISERGTSGREQYF.